These 7 T cell receptor beta chains originate from one sample sequenced in a study of patients and donors after allogeneic stem cell transplantation. TCRdb used MiXCR to reprocess the RT-PCR reads, holding one entry per CDR3 protein. The data contain about 11,000 distinct CDR3 sequences, 22% of them seen just once; the ten biggest clones take up 53%. The material sequenced was blood, either unsorted or a sorted T cell fraction (not recorded which). The receptors originated from a human donor who was either an allogeneic HSCT recipient or a stem cell or donor lymphocyte infusion donor (not recorded which). It is not recorded whose cells these are; they may come from a transplant donor.

The sample holds a few counts of this clonotype. The chain employs TRBV5-1 and TRBJ1-6, with 7 bases identical to TRBD1. The CDR3 is made up of 15 amino acids. Germline trimming cut 4 bases from V and 9 bases from J; bases unmatched to any gene: 10. Looked up from germline, CDR1 is SGHRS and CDR2 is YFSETQ. In DNA, the CDR3 is TGCGCCAGCAGCCCGAGGACAGGCTCGGGTTCACCCCTCCACTTT. Its translation: CASSPRTGSGSPLHF.

This clonotype appeared many times. The CDR3 reads CASSRGTGHTDTQYF. The CDR3 nucleotides read TGCGCCAGCAGCCGAGGGACAGGGCACACAGATACGCAGTATTTT. This chain links TRBV4-3 with TRBJ2-3; 9 positions agree with TRBD1. Germline V lookup: CDR1 LGHNA, CDR2 YSLEER. CDR3 length: 15 residues. After removal of 4 bases from V and 2 bases from J, the junction contained 4 bases not matched to a gene.

The rearrangement joins TRBV6-5 to TRBJ1-6; D may be TRBD1 (5 bases). Germline loops: CDR1 MNHEY, CDR2 SVGAGI. Trimming took off 6 bases at V and 9 bases at J, with 9 bases between the two ends. The CDR3 is made up of 12 amino acids. CDR3 sequence: CASRGPSSPLHF. CDR3 sequence (DNA): TGTGCCAGCAGGGGGCCCAGTTCACCCCTCCACTTT.

This clonotype was detected once. This sequence joins TRBV11-3 and TRBJ2-7; 9 bases map to TRBD2. Germline-derived CDR1 and CDR2 are SGHNT and YENEEA. This CDR3 contains 14 residues. J lost 5 bases, V lost 5 bases, and 7 bases had no gene match. The CDR3 region is CASSAGTSPHEQYF. CDR3 nucleotides: TGTGCCAGCAGCGCAGGGACTAGCCCCCACGAGCAGTACTTC.

This clonotype occurred many times. This chain uses TRBV20-1 with TRBJ2-7; D remains unclear. Germline loops: CDR1 DFQATT, CDR2 SNEGSKA (reference sequence). V lost 6 bases and J lost 1, with 13 bases in between. The CDR3 consists of 13 residues. This CDR3 reads CSANLGESYEQYF. In nucleotides, the CDR3 is TGCAGTGCGAACCTGGGCGAGTCCTACGAGCAGTACTTC.

This clonotype was found a few times. The chain employs TRBV12-3 or TRBV12-4 and TRBJ2-2, with D perhaps TRBD1 or TRBD2 (6 bases each). V was pared by 8 bases and J by 4 bases, with 14 bases between. The CDR3 runs to 14 residues. The CDR3 DNA reads TGTGCCAGCTTAAGTAGGGGGGTCACCGGGGAGCTGTTTTTT. Its translation is CASLSRGVTGELFF.

This clonotype has just a few counts. In nucleotides, the CDR3 is TGTGCCAGCAGTGAACAAGGACAGGGCTATGGCTACACCTTC. Its protein product is CASSEQGQGYGYTF. The V call is TRBV2, the J call TRBJ1-2; 8 bases are shared with TRBD1. The CDR3 is made up of 14 amino acids. Germline V gives CDR1 SNHLY, CDR2 FYNNEI. V gave up 2 bases and J gave up 4 bases; unmatched junction bases: 3.